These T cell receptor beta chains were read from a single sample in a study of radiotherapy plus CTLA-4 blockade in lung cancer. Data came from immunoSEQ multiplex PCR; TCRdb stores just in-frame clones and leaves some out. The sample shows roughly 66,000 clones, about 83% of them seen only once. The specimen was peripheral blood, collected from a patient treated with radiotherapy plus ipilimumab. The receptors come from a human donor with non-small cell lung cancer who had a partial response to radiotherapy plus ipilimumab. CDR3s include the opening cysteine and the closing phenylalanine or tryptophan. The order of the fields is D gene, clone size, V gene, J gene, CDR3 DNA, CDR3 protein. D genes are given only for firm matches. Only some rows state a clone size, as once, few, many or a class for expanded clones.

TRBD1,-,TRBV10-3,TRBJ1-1,TGTGCCATCACGGGAGGGGGCCCGGACACTGAAGCTTTCTTT,CAITGGGPDTEAFF
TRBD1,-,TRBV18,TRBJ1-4,TGTGCCAGCACGCCGGGACAGGCGGACAACGTGGAAAAACTGTTTTTT,CASTPGQADNVEKLFF
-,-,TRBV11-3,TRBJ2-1,TGTGCCAGCAGCTTAGAGTTTCCGAGCTCCTACAATGAGCAGTTCTTC,CASSLEFPSSYNEQFF
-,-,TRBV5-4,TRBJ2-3,TGTGCCAGCAGCCTGAACTCAGATACGCAGTATTTT,CASSLNSDTQYF
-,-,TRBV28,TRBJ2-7,TGTGCCAGTGGACAGTTCAGCTCCTACGAGCAGTACTTC,CASGQFSSYEQYF
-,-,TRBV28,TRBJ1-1,TGTGCCAGCAGTTTACGACAGAACACTGAAGCTTTCTTT,CASSLRQNTEAFF
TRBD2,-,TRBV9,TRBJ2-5,TGTGCCAGCAGCGTAGGGGAGGGGCCCGCGACGGGGACCCAGTACTTC,CASSVGEGPATGTQYF
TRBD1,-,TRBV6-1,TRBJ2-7,TGTGCCAGCGGCCCCGGGACAGGGTATAACGGGCAGTACTTC,CASGPGTGYNGQYF
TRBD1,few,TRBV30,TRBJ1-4,TGTGCCTGGAGGGGACAGGGGGCTAATGAAAAACTGTTTTTT,CAWRGQGANEKLFF
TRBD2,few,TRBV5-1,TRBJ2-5,TGCGCCAGCAGCTTGGCCTCGCCGTCTAGCGGGGTCCAAGAGACCCAGTACTTC,CASSLASPSSGVQETQYF
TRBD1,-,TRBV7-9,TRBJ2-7,TGTGCCAGCAGCTTTATGACAGGGGAAGGCGAGCAGTACTTC,CASSFMTGEGEQYF
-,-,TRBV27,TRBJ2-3,TGTGCCAGCAGTTTATCGACATCTCCCACCCGATCCGATACGCAGTATTTT,CASSLSTSPTRSDTQYF
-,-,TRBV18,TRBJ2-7,TGTGCCAGCTCACCCGCCGGGGTGTTCTCCTACGAGCAGTACTTC,CASSPAGVFSYEQYF
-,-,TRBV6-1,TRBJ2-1,TGTGCCAGCACCGAGACTAGTATCTACAATGAGCAGTTCTTC,CASTETSIYNEQFF
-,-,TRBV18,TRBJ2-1,TGTGCCAGCTCACCATCAGGTCCCAATGAGCAGTTCTTC,CASSPSGPNEQFF
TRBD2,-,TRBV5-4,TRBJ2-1,TGTGCCAGCAGCTTGGTAGCGGGATCCTACAATGAGCAGTTCTTC,CASSLVAGSYNEQFF
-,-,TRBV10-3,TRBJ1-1,TGTGCCATCAGCAACGGACAGACCTTGAACACTGAAGCTTTCTTT,CAISNGQTLNTEAFF
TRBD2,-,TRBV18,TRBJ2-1,TGTGCCAGCTCCCTTCTGCGGACTAGCGGGAGTTCAAATGAGCAGTTCTTC,CASSLLRTSGSSNEQFF
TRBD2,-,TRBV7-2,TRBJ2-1,TGTGCCAGCAGACCTAGCGGGGGCTCGTCCCCTGGTGAGCAGTTCTTC,CASRPSGGSSPGEQFF
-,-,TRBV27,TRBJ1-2,TGTGCCAGCAGTTTAAGAGGAAACTATGGCTACACCTTC,CASSLRGNYGYTF
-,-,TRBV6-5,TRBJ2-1,TGTGCCGCCACGAGTTCCTACAATGAGCAGTTCTTC,CAATSSYNEQFF
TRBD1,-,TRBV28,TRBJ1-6,TGTGCCAGCAGGTACCCCGGGACAGGGGATTCCACCCTCCACTTT,CASRYPGTGDSTLHF
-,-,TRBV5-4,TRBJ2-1,TGTGCCAGCGGTCATACAGGGGGCGGCCGGGGGGGTGAGCAGTTCTTC,CASGHTGGGRGGEQFF
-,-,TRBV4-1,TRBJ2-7,TGCGCCAGCAGCCAAGATTTTGGGGGAGGGACACCCTACGAGCAGTACTTC,CASSQDFGGGTPYEQYF
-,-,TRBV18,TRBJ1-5,TGTGCCAGCTCACCTGGTGCAGTTAGCAATCAGCCCCAGCATTTT,CASSPGAVSNQPQHF
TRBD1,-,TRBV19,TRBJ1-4,TGTGCCAGTGAGAGGACAGGGGCTAATGAAAAACTGTTTTTT,CASERTGANEKLFF
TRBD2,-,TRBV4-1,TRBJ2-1,TGCGCCAGCAGCCAATCCCTAGCGGGAGCGATGGGCAATGAGCAGTTCTTC,CASSQSLAGAMGNEQFF
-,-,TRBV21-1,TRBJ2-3,TGTGCCAGCAGCAAAGGGGGACGGGGACTAGCGGAGAGCACAGATACGCAGTATTTT,CASSKGGRGLAESTDTQYF
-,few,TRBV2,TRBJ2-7,TGTGCCAGCAGTTCTAAGGGAGTCTACGAGCAGTACTTC,CASSSKGVYEQYF
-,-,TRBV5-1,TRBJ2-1,TGCGCCAGCAGCTTGGGGGACAACTACAATGAGCAGTTCTTC,CASSLGDNYNEQFF
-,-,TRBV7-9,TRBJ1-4,TGTGCCAGCAGCTTCGGCGTAGGGGGACAAGATGAAAAACTGTTTTTT,CASSFGVGGQDEKLFF
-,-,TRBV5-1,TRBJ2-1,TGCGCCAGCAGCCCCGCTTTGGGGCCCCCAGGCGTCAATGAGCAGTTCTTC,CASSPALGPPGVNEQFF
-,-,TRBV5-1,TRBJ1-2,TGCGCCAGCAGCTTACCCTCTAGGGGCTATGGCTACACCTTC,CASSLPSRGYGYTF
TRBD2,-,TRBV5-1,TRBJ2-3,TGCGCCAGCAGCATAGGACTAGCGGGAGGAATAGATACGCAGTATTTT,CASSIGLAGGIDTQYF
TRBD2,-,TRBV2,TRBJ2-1,TGTGCCACCCGAGGGGAGGGCAATGAGCAGTTCTTC,CATRGEGNEQFF
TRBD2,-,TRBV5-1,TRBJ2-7,TGCGCCAGCAGACCTGGGGAGGGGTTCTACGAGCAGTACTTC,CASRPGEGFYEQYF
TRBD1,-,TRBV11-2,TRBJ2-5,TGTGCCAGCAGCGGGGGACAGATCCAAGAGACCCAGTACTTC,CASSGGQIQETQYF
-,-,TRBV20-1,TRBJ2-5,TGCAGTGCGAGGGAGCGAGAGACCCAGTACTTC,CSARERETQYF
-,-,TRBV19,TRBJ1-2,TGTGCCAGTACCTCCCCCGGCCCCGCGGACTCAAAGGATGGCTACACCTTC,CASTSPGPADSKDGYTF
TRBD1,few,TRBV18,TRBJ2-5,TGTGCCAGCGAGACAGGGAGAGGAGAGACCCAGTACTTC,CASETGRGETQYF
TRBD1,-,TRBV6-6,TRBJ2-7,TGTGCCAGCACCTTCGACAGGGGAACCTACGAGCAGTACTTC,CASTFDRGTYEQYF
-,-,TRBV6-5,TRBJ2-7,TGTGCCAGCAGTTACGGGTGGGGCGCCTCCTACGAGCAGTACTTC,CASSYGWGASYEQYF
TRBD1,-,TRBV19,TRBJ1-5,TGTGCCAGTACCCTGGGACAGTACAATCAGCCCCAGCATTTT,CASTLGQYNQPQHF
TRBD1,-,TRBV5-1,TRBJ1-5,TGCGCCAGCAGCTTTTCCGGGACAGGGGAAGGTCCCCAGCATTTT,CASSFSGTGEGPQHF
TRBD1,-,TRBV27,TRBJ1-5,TGTGCCAGCAGTGGGGGACAGGGGTTTCAGCCCCAGCATTTT,CASSGGQGFQPQHF
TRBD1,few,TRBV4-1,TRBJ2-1,TGCGCCAGCAGCCCCCAACAGGGGCCATCCTACAATGAGCAGTTCTTC,CASSPQQGPSYNEQFF
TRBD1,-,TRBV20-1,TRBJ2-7,TGCAGTGCTAGCTCGGGACAGGGGCAGTACTTC,CSASSGQGQYF
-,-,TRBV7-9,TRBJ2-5,TGTGCCAGCAGCTTGCTGCAGGGGCAAGAGACCCAGTACTTC,CASSLLQGQETQYF
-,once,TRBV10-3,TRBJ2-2,TGTGCCATCAGTGAGCTTGCGGGACCGAACACCGGGGAGCTGTTTTTT,CAISELAGPNTGELFF
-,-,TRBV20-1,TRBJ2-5,TGCAGTGCCCTTGGGGCAGAGACCCAGTACTTC,CSALGAETQYF
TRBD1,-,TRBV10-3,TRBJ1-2,TGTGCCATCAGTGAGCCGGGACAGGGGGCGGGAAACTACACCTTC,CAISEPGQGAGNYTF
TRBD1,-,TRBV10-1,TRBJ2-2,TGCGCCAGCAGTGATACCCGGACAGGGAACACCGGGGAGCTGTTTTTT,CASSDTRTGNTGELFF
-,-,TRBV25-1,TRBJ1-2,TGTGCCAGCAGTGAAGGGACATCTACCGGCTACACCTTC,CASSEGTSTGYTF
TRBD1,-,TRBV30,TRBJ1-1,TGTGCCTGGACCTTGTCAACCCCTGGACAGGCGCGGCGACCAGTAAACACTGAAGCTTTCTTT,CAWTLSTPGQARRPVNTEAFF
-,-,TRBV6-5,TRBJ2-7,TGTGCCAGCAGTGAATACAGGGACGAGTACGAGCAGTACTTC,CASSEYRDEYEQYF
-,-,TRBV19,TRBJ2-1,TGTGCCAGTAGTGAAACAGGTTGGAATGAGCAGTTCTTC,CASSETGWNEQFF
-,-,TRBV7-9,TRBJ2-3,TGTGCCAGCAGCTTAAGCGGCCAGCAGGATACGCAGTATTTT,CASSLSGQQDTQYF
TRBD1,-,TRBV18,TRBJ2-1,TGTGCCAGCTCACCTACGACAGGGGCCTCCTACAATGAGCAGTTCTTC,CASSPTTGASYNEQFF